This T cell receptor beta chain came from a study of blood T cells in healthy people across ages (dated by TCRdb to the mid-2010s). For the wider study: In model experiments, template switching captured roughly one uniquely barcoded TCR beta cDNA molecule for every two T cells. Age-related changes in TCR beta repertoire diversity were measured in the study by deep sequencing normalized with unique cDNA molecular identifiers. Donors were grouped into four age groups: young (average roughly 15 years), middle-aged (roughly 37), aged (62) and long-lived (around 80). To avoid experimental bias, donors of different ages were randomly spread across the sequencing lanes. Two additional independent replicas of 1 million unique cDNA reads from the same blood draw were analyzed for two donors (one aged 18 to 30 and one aged 80 or older). General findings and caveats noted by the study authors: As age increased, observed TCR beta diversity per million T cells dropped in a roughly linear way, and a significant reduction was already evident by age 40. A strong correlation was found between observed TCR beta diversity and the percentage of naive T cells measured by flow cytometry. The long-lived group showed more naive CD4+ T cells, fewer expanded clones and increased TCR diversity than the aged group, suggesting age selection. Because donor CMV infection status was unknown, age-related changes in expanded clonotypes were potentially confounded. Estimates of total diversity based on one million sequenced T cells were regarded as lower bounds and as underestimates. Since profiling was done on bulk unsorted PBMCs, naive and antigen-experienced compartments could not be conclusively compared.

Per the germline V gene (reference sequence), MNHEY is the CDR1 and SMNVEV is the CDR2. The CDR3 starts with the cysteine, ends with the phenylalanine, and has 12 residues. The retained sequence is limited to the CDR3, 36 bases, with the frame set at the first base. V is shortened by 6 bases, J by 11 bases, and the region joining them spans 16 bases. Libraries were constructed by 5' RACE. Sequenced on an Illumina HiSeq 2500. A second PCR of about 7 to 12 cycles was run with a J-beta primer mix and a sample-barcoded 5' primer. Each TCR beta cDNA molecule received a unique molecular identifier from a template-switch 5' adaptor carrying 12 random nucleotides. Each sample yielded at least 2.5 million CDR3-containing paired-end reads. All of the RNA was converted into first-strand cDNA using the Mint cDNA synthesis kit, with a TRBC-specific oligonucleotide serving as the primer. Following uracil-DNA glycosylase treatment, all cDNA underwent a first 18-cycle PCR with the universal primers M1SS and BC2_uni_R. Per the source publication's procedure: Normalization of each sample was performed by random selection of 1 million high-quality reads, each carrying a distinct molecular identifier. Reads sharing molecular identifiers were discarded rather than binned into consensus sequences. MiTCR, set to a Q25 quality threshold and the strictest error-elimination algorithm, was used for CDR3 identification, clonotype clustering and error correction. A nonparametric unseen species model using Euler transformation provided a lower-bound estimate of total TCR beta diversity. TCRdb's own reprocessing of the public reads used fastp at Q25 and MiXCR and kept productive beta chains. Duplicate CDR3 protein sequences are folded into a single record with the most common DNA and genes. The V and J calls here are based on TCRdb, not the publication. Across this sample there are around 400,000 distinct CDR3 sequences, with approximately 51% seen only once. The top ten constitute under 65% of the sample.

With regard to this clonotype: This receptor's antigen is unknown. No clone much larger than this one lies a single base away; base qualities are absent.

Donors were 35 to 40 systemically healthy Caucasian individuals from Russia aged roughly 6 to 100 years. About 9.1 milliliters of peripheral blood were collected from each donor into EDTA-treated Vacutainer tubes. Ficoll-Paque density-gradient centrifugation was used to isolate PBMCs, with at least 6.5 million per sample. Trizol reagent was used to extract total RNA from PBMCs, with at least 5 micrograms per sample. For every donor, flow cytometry on a PBMC aliquot measured the percentage of naive CD45RAhigh/CD27high T cells. The clonotype originates from a man in his 60s in good health. Material: blood. Recombination connected TRBV27 to TRBJ2-5, with the D gene not confidently named. Here is the DNA: TGTGCCAGCAGCTCAACTTCCGCCGGGCAGTACTTC. Translation gives CASSSTSAGQYF.